The entry below gives a single T cell receptor (beta chain) sequence along with its context. The identical CDR3 is also encoded by other nucleotide sequences in the sample. This sample was included in a study of Tregs in tolerant kidney transplant recipients. Method: immunoSEQ multiplex PCR; TCRdb's copy keeps in-frame clones and lacks some. Among around 120,000 clones listed, about 90% were seen once. The CDR3 totals 13 residues. Germline CDR1 is KGHSH and CDR2 is LQKENI. The V end lost 2 bases, the J end lost 2 bases, and 5 bases lay between the germline ends. Unstimulated Tregs (CD4+CD25+CD127-) and CD4+CD25- non-Tregs were sorted from PBMCs.

The V and J genes are TRBV18 and TRBJ2-3; no clear D gene. The clonotype was recovered from a human donor in good health. The sample was CD4+ T cells from blood. CDR3 DNA: TGTGCCAGCTCACCAGACCTCACAGATACGCAGTATTTT. It specifies CASSPDLTDTQYF.